The 30 T cell receptor beta chains reported below all come from one sample, sequenced in a study of blood T cell repertoires in COVID-19. TCRdb's copy holds only in-frame clones and misses some; the assay was immunoSEQ multiplex PCR. The sample consists of about 150,000 clones, around 87% of them appearing once. Sequencing was done on a sample of PBMCs or T cells enriched from blood (not recorded which). The receptors here all came from a woman in her fifties or sixties who had recovered from COVID-19.

This clone was seen once. The genes are TRBV14 and TRBJ1-2; TRBD1 is a possible D gene (5 bases). Looked up from germline, CDR1 is SGHDN and CDR2 is FVKESK. V was clipped by 4 bases and J by 4 bases, with 10 bases between them. The CDR3 has 13 amino acids. The CDR3 sequence: CASSRGSIYGYTF. The DNA for the CDR3 is TGTGCCAGCAGCCGGGGCAGTATCTATGGCTACACCTTC. The full variable domain, rest sourced from reference TRBV14 and TRBJ1-2, is EAGVTQFPSHSVIEKGQTVTLRCDPISGHDNLYWYRRVMGKEIKFLLHFVKESKQDESGMPNNRFLAERTGGTYSTLKVQPAELEDSGVYFCASSRGSIYGYTFGSGTRLTVV.

This clone has only one observation. The gene calls are TRBV7-8 and TRBJ1-1; D is possibly TRBD1 (5 bases). CDR1 SGHVS and CDR2 FQNEAQ come from the germline V gene. Trimming removed 5 bases from V and 6 bases from J, with 10 bases in between. The CDR3 covers 12 residues. The CDR3 nucleotides read TGTGCCAGCAGCGCACAGGCAGCTGAAGCTTTCTTT. It translates to CASSAQAAEAFF.

The rearrangement uses TRBV10-3 and TRBJ2-7; D possibly corresponds to TRBD1 (5 bases). The CDR3 covers 12 residues. Germline loops: CDR1 ENHRY, CDR2 SYGVKD. V lost 4 bases to trimming and J lost 5 bases, with 9 bases between them. The CDR3 DNA follows: TGTGCCATCAGTGGTTCAGGGAACGAGCAGTACTTC. Translation gives CAISGSGNEQYF.

The V and J genes are TRBV19 and TRBJ1-1; D call uncertain. The CDR3 is made up of 14 amino acids. V dropped 7 bases and J dropped 2 bases, with 14 bases sitting between them. The germline V gene encodes CDR1 LNHDA and CDR2 SQIVND (reference sequence). CDR3 amino acids: CASTRGTSNTEAFF. CDR3 nucleotide sequence: TGTGCCAGTACCCGCGGCACCAGTAACACTGAAGCTTTCTTT.

CDR3 residues: CASSLRGEYGYTF. CDR3 sequence (DNA): TGTGCCAGCAGCTTACGTGGGGAGTATGGCTACACCTTC. V usage is TRBV5-5 and J usage is TRBJ1-2; D uncertain. The CDR3 has 13 amino acids. The germline CDR1 and CDR2 sequences are SGHKS and YYEKEE (reference sequence). Trimming removed 2 bases at V and 5 bases at J, with 10 bases between.

The chain employs TRBV5-5 and TRBJ2-2; 7 bases map to TRBD1. Trimming removed 0 bases from V and 5 bases from J; junction bases left unmatched: 4. The CDR3 contains 15 residues. Germline CDR1 SGHKS, CDR2 YYEKEE (reference sequence). The CDR3 coding sequence is TGTGCCAGCAGCTTGGCGGCAGGGGGAACCGGGGAGCTGTTTTTT. Residues: CASSLAAGGTGELFF. The full variable domain, in which reference TRBV5-5 and TRBJ2-2 provide the parts outside the CDR3, is DAGVTQSPTHLIKTRGQQVTLRCSPISGHKSVSWYQQVLGQGPQFIFQYYEKEERGRGNFPDRFSARQFPNYSSELNVNALLLGDSALYLCASSLAAGGTGELFFGEGSRLTVL.

The V and J genes are TRBV6-4 and TRBJ2-3, with D perhaps matching TRBD2 (5 bases). CDR1 is MRHNA, CDR2 SNTAGT, per germline. This CDR3 is built from 13 residues. Trimming cost V 5 bases and J 3 bases, with 9 bases left between them. Written as DNA, the CDR3 is TGTGCCAGCAGTCATAGCGATACAGATACGCAGTATTTT. It specifies CASSHSDTDTQYF.

The J gene is TRBJ2-5, the V gene TRBV3-1 (or the pseudogene TRBV3-2); no firm D call. V lost 0 bases, J lost 8 bases, and 7 bases lay in between. Germline CDR1 and CDR2: LGHDT and YNNKEL (reference sequence). This CDR3 spans 12 amino acids. The CDR3 spells CASSQDRSTQYF. The CDR3 DNA sequence: TGTGCCAGCAGCCAAGATAGGAGCACCCAGTACTTC.

The chain couples TRBV11-3 to TRBJ2-3; no firm D call. The CDR3 sequence is 13 residues long. V dropped 1 base and J dropped 5 bases, with 7 bases sitting between them. Germline V gene sequence: CDR1 SGHNT, CDR2 YENEEA. The CDR3 sequence is CASSLGGQDTQYF. CDR3 DNA sequence: TGTGCCAGCAGCTTAGGAGGCCAAGATACGCAGTATTTT.

CDR3 loop: CASSLLIDTQYF. CDR3 nucleotides: TGTGCCAGCAGTCTACTAATAGATACGCAGTATTTT. The rearrangement uses TRBV2 and TRBJ2-3; D gene uncertain. This CDR3 has 12 amino acids. Germline values: CDR1 SNHLY, CDR2 FYNNEI. Trimming took 5 bases from V and 5 from J, leaving 8 bases between them.

The V gene is TRBV29-1, the J gene TRBJ1-6, with D possibly being TRBD1 (5 bases). The V and J ends lost 5 bases and 7 bases respectively, with 12 bases between them. This CDR3 is 13 amino acids long. Germline V gives CDR1 SQVTM, CDR2 ANQGSEA. In nucleotides, the CDR3 is TGCAGCGTTAGTCAGGGTGGGAATTCACCCCTCCACTTT. Its translation: CSVSQGGNSPLHF.

V and J are TRBV19 and TRBJ1-1, with a weak D call TRBD1 (6 bases). Trimming took 3 bases from V and 5 from J, leaving 19 bases between them. This CDR3 has 16 residues. The germline V gene encodes CDR1 LNHDA and CDR2 SQIVND (reference sequence). CDR3: CASSIPFRGLTTEAFF. The CDR3 nucleotides are TGTGCCAGTAGTATCCCATTCAGGGGATTAACGACTGAAGCTTTCTTT.

This clone was found once. The chain has TRBV2 and TRBJ2-1; 8 bases map to TRBD1. Germline V lookup: CDR1 SNHLY, CDR2 FYNNEI. The junction had 1 base not matched to a gene; V was cut back by 1 base and J by 2 bases. There are 15 residues in the CDR3. The CDR3 nucleotides read TGTGCCAGCAGTGAAGACAGGGGGACCTACAATGAGCAGTTCTTC. Protein sequence: CASSEDRGTYNEQFF.

The table lists this clone with many counts. The chain links TRBV7-5 to TRBJ1-1; no check of the table's D call, TRBD1, against the DNA was made. TRBV7-5 is flagged as a pseudogene. The CDR3 loop spans 16 amino acids. CDR3 in amino acids: CARSPSPTVMNTEAFF. The CDR3 region has the DNA TGTGCCAGAAGCCCCAGCCCGACAGTTATGAACACTGAAGCTTTCTTT.

This clone showed up just once. J is TRBJ2-1 and V is TRBV3-1 (or the pseudogene TRBV3-2), with a possible D match to TRBD2 (7 bases). Between the trimmed V and J ends, which lost 0 bases and 2 bases, there was a span of 14 bases. The CDR3 loop spans 17 amino acids. CDR1 LGHDT and CDR2 YNNKEL come from the germline V gene (reference sequence). CDR3 sequence reads: CASSQDLKGGAYNEQFF. The CDR3 DNA is TGTGCCAGCAGCCAAGATCTCAAGGGGGGGGCCTACAATGAGCAGTTCTTC.

A single count supports this clone. The chain couples TRBV6-5 to TRBJ2-7, with 14 bases aligning to TRBD2. J gave up 7 bases and V 7 bases, and 6 bases lay outside the gene matches. CDR3 size: 14 residues. Germline CDR1 MNHEY, CDR2 SVGAGI. In nucleotides, the CDR3 is TGTGCCAGCATCAGACTAGCGGGGGGGCGGGAGCAGTACTTC. The encoded protein is CASIRLAGGREQYF.

The rearrangement joins TRBV10-3 to TRBJ1-2; 8 nucleotides line up with TRBD1. Germline V gene sequence: CDR1 ENHRY, CDR2 SYGVKD. V trimming: 6 bases; J trimming: 2 bases; junction bases outside the gene matches: 5. The CDR3 is 14 residues long. Here the CDR3 DNA reads TGTGCCATCAGAGAGGGACAGGCGAACTATGGCTACACCTTC. Translation gives CAIREGQANYGYTF.

V gene TRBV7-9 combines with J gene TRBJ1-5; D perhaps matches TRBD1 (5 bases). Trimming pared 1 base from V and 1 base from J, leaving 20 bases between. The CDR3 covers 19 residues. Germline V gene lookup returns CDR1 SEHNR and CDR2 FQNEAQ (reference sequence). CDR3 coding DNA: TGTGCCAGCAGCTTAGTAGGGGCTTGGGCCGGAGTGAGCAATCAGCCCCAGCATTTT. This encodes CASSLVGAWAGVSNQPQHF.

The rearrangement uses TRBV2 and TRBJ1-1; no clear D gene. Germline values: CDR1 SNHLY, CDR2 FYNNEI. The CDR3 covers 13 residues. The V end lost 6 bases, the J end lost 2 bases, and 10 bases lay between the germline ends. CDR3 DNA: TGTGCCAGCAGCGGGTCCCTCAACACTGAAGCTTTCTTT. Translation: CASSGSLNTEAFF.

The count of this clone is one. The V call is TRBV20-1, the J call TRBJ2-1; no definite D call. CDR3 length: 11 residues. In germline, CDR1 is DFQATT, CDR2 SNEGSKA (reference sequence). Trimming cost V 2 bases and J 7 bases, with 6 bases left between them. CDR3 nucleotides: TGCAGTGCTAGACCTAAAAATGAGCAGTTCTTC. This translates into CSARPKNEQFF.

The gene calls are TRBV7-9 and TRBJ2-7; D possibly corresponds to TRBD1 (5 bases). CDR1 SEHNR and CDR2 FQNEAQ come from the germline V gene (reference sequence). The V end was cut by 5 bases, the J end by 2 bases, with 16 bases between. The CDR3 consists of 15 residues. The CDR3 DNA sequence: TGTGCCAGCAGCCTGGAGCCCAGGGTGGCCTACGAGCAGTACTTC. Translated, it gives CASSLEPRVAYEQYF.

V usage is TRBV2 and J usage is TRBJ2-1, with D tentatively TRBD2 (6 bases). Between the trimmed V and J ends, which lost 9 bases and 6 bases, there was a span of 18 bases. Germline lookup yields CDR1 SNHLY and CDR2 FYNNEI. The CDR3 is made up of 14 amino acids. The CDR3: CASGMGAGTNEQFF. The CDR3 DNA reads TGTGCCAGTGGAATGGGTGCGGGGACCAATGAGCAGTTCTTC. Using reference TRBV2 and TRBJ2-1 for the parts outside the CDR3, the full variable domain is EPEVTQTPSHQVTQMGQEVILRCVPISNHLYFYWYRQILGQKVEFLVSFYNNEISEKSEIFDDQFSVERPDGSNFTLKIRSTKLEDSAMYFCASGMGAGTNEQFFGPGTRLTVL.

The chain carries TRBV19 and TRBJ1-1, with 9 bases that match TRBD1. In germline, CDR1 is LNHDA, CDR2 SQIVND (reference sequence). The V gene end was trimmed by 3 bases and the J gene end by 9 bases; junction bases not matched to a gene: 5. This CDR3 contains 13 residues. The DNA of the CDR3 is TGTGCCAGTAGTATTTTAACAGGGGGCCAAGCTTTCTTT. This translates into CASSILTGGQAFF.

This chain connects TRBV10-3 to TRBJ2-7; 8 bases align to TRBD2. Per the germline V gene, CDR1 is ENHRY and CDR2 is SYGVKD. The CDR3 is 14 amino acids. V shed 8 bases and J 2 bases; nucleotides not matched to a gene: 8. As DNA, the CDR3 is TGTGCCATCCGGGGGGGGGACGGAGCCTACGAGCAGTACTTC. Its protein is CAIRGGDGAYEQYF.

The chain is built from TRBV3-1 (or the pseudogene TRBV3-2) and TRBJ2-1; 9 bases align to TRBD2. CDR1 is LGHDT, CDR2 YNNKEL, per germline (reference sequence). This CDR3 has 18 amino acids. V lost 6 bases, J lost 3 bases, and 15 bases stayed unmatched. Here the CDR3 DNA reads TGTGCCAGCAGTCCCGACTTAGCCAGCGGGGGGTACTACAATGAGCAGTTCTTC. This gives the protein CASSPDLASGGYYNEQFF.

The V and J genes are TRBV5-1 and TRBJ2-1; D is perhaps TRBD2 (6 bases). The V gene's germline CDR1 is SGHRS and CDR2 YFSETQ. This CDR3 has 14 amino acids. V lost 1 base and J lost 7, with 12 bases in between. In DNA form, the CDR3 reads TGCGCCAGCAGCTTGCCGGGGGTGGGAAATGAGCAGTTCTTC. Protein sequence: CASSLPGVGNEQFF.

V gene TRBV2 combines with J gene TRBJ1-2; D may be TRBD1 (5 bases). V lost 6 bases and J 8 bases, leaving 16 bases between the germline ends. The CDR3 runs to 13 residues. The germline CDR1 and CDR2 sequences are SNHLY and FYNNEI. The DNA for the CDR3 is TGTGCCAGCAGAGGGGATAATCGTGAGGGCTACACCTTC. Residues: CASRGDNREGYTF.

This rearrangement joins TRBV5-1 to TRBJ1-2; D perhaps matches TRBD1 (5 bases). The V and J ends lost 4 bases and 3 bases respectively, with 16 bases between them. This CDR3 spans 15 amino acids. Germline loops: CDR1 SGHRS, CDR2 YFSETQ. CDR3 loop: CASSHQGTGDYGYTF. CDR3 DNA sequence: TGCGCCAGCAGCCACCAGGGTACTGGGGACTATGGCTACACCTTC.

This clone was found once. V and J are TRBV4-3 and TRBJ1-2, with a weak D call TRBD1 (5 bases). V was trimmed by 0 bases and J by 4 bases, leaving 18 bases between them. The CDR3 has 17 residues. CDR1 is LGHNA and CDR2 is YSLEER in the germline V gene. CDR3: CASSQDWTETEIYGYTF. As DNA, the CDR3 is TGCGCCAGCAGCCAAGATTGGACGGAGACAGAAATCTATGGCTACACCTTC.

The gene calls are TRBV19 and TRBJ2-7, with TRBD1 as a possible D gene (5 bases). Looked up from germline, CDR1 is LNHDA and CDR2 is SQIVND (reference sequence). The CDR3 is made up of 13 amino acids. CDR3 region: CASSDSFTYEQYF. In nucleotides, the CDR3 is TGTGCTTCGTCAGACAGCTTTACCTACGAGCAGTACTTC.